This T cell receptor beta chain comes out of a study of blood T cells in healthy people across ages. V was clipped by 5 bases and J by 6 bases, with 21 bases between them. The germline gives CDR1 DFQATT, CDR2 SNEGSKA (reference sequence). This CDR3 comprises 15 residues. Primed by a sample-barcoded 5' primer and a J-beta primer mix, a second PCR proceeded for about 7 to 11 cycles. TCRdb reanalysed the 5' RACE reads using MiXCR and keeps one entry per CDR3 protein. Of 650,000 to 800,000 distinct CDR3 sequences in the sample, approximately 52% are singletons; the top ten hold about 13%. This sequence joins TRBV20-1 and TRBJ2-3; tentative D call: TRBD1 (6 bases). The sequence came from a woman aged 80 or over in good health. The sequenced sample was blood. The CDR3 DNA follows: TGCAGTGCTGGGGGCCCAGCGATCCGCTCCGATACGCAGTATTTT. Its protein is CSAGGPAIRSDTQYF.